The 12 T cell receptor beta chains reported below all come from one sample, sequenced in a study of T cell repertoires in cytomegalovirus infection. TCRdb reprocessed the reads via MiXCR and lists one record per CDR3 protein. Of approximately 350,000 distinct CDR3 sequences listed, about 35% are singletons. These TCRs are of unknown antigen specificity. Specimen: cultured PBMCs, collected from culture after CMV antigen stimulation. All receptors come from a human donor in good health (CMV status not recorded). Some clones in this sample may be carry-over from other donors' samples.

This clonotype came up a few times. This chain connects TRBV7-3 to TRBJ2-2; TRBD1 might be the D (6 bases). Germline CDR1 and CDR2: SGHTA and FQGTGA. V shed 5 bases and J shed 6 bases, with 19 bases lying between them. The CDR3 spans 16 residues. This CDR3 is CASSPGALRFPGELFF. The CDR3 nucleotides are TGTGCCAGCAGCCCAGGGGCCCTTAGGTTCCCCGGGGAGCTGTTTTTT.

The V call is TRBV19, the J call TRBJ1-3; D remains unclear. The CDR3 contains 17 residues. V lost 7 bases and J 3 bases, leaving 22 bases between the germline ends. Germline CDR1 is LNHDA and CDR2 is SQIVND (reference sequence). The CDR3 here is CASTPDARFSVGNTIYF. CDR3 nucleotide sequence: TGTGCCAGTACCCCCGACGCCAGGTTCTCTGTTGGAAACACCATATATTTT.

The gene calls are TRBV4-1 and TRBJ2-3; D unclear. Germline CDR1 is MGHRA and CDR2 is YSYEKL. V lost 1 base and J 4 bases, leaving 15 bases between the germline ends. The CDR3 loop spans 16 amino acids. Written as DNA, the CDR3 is TGCGCCAGCAGCCAAGCATTTCGCCTGGCGGCAGATACGCAGTATTTT. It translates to CASSQAFRLAADTQYF.

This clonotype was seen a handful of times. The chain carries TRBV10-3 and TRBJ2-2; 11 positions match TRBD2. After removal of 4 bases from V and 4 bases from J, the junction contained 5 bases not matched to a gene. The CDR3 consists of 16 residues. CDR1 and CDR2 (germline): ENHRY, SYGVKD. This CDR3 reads CAISAGLAGPTGELFF. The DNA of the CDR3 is TGTGCCATCAGTGCCGGACTAGCGGGCCCCACCGGGGAGCTGTTTTTT.

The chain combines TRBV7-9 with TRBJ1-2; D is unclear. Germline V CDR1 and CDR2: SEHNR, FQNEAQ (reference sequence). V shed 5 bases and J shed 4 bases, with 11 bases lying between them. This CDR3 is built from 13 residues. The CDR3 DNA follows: TGTGCCAGCAGCCCCTCGGGGTTCTATGGCTACACCTTC. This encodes CASSPSGFYGYTF.

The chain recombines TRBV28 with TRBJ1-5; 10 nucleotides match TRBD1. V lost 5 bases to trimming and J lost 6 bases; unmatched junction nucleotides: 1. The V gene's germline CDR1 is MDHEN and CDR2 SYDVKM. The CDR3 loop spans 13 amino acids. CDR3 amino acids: CASSGTGVQPQHF. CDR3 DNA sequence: TGTGCCAGCAGTGGGACAGGGGTTCAGCCCCAGCATTTT.

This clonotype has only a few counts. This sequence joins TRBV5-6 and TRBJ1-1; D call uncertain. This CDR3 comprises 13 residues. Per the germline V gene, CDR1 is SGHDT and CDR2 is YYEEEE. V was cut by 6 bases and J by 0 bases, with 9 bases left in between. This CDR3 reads CASKVYMNTEAFF. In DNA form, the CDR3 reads TGTGCCAGCAAAGTATATATGAACACTGAAGCTTTCTTT.

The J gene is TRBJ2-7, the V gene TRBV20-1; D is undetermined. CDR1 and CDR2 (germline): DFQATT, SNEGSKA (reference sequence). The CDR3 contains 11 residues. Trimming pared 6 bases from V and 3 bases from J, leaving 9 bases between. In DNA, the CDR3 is TGCAGTGCCATAGACCGCTACGAGCAGTACGTC. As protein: CSAIDRYEQYV.

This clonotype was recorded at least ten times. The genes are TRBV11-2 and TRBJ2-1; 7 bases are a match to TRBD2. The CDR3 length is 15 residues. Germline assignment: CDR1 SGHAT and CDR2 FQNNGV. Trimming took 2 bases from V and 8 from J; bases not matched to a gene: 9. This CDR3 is CASSLRTSFSDEQFF. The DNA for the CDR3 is TGTGCCAGCAGCTTAAGGACTAGTTTTTCCGATGAGCAGTTCTTC.

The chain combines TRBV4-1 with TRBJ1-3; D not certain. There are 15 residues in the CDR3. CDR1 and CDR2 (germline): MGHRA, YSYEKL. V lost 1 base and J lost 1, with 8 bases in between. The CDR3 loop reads CASSQVWGSGNTIYF. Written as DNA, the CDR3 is TGCGCCAGCAGCCAAGTTTGGGGATCTGGAAACACCATATATTTT.

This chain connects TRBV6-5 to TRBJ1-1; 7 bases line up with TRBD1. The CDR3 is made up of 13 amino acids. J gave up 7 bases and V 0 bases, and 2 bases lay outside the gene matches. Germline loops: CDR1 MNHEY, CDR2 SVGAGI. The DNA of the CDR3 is TGTGCCAGCAGTTACTCAACAGGGGATGAAGCTTTCTTT. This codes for CASSYSTGDEAFF.

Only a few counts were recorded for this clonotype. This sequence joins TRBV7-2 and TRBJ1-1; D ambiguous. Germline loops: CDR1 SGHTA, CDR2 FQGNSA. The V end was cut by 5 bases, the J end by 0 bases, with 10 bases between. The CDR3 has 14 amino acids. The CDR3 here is CASSLMRMNTEAFF. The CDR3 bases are TGTGCCAGCAGCCTCATGCGGATGAACACTGAAGCTTTCTTT.